This section outlines one T cell receptor beta chain sequence together with its context. CDR3 length: 13 residues. V was shortened by 0 bases and J by 5 bases, with 8 bases between the two germline ends. Looked up from germline, CDR1 is SGHRS and CDR2 is YFSETQ. The source of the sample is a study of blood T cell repertoires in COVID-19. Turning to the study itself: The United States, Italy and Spain were the sources of the acute and convalescent COVID-19 samples. PBMCs, B-cell-depleted T cells, or T cells provided the cDNA or gDNA that made up the material.

Per the original data handling: The assay estimated nucleated cells by amplifying reference gene primers. Libraries were prepared by immunoSEQ multiplex PCR; TCRdb keeps only in-frame clonotypes and omits some of them. D and trimming were read from the DNA, whereas the V and J calls and clone size are those reported in that table. The repertoire consists of hundreds of thousands of clones, with just over 85% occurring once and the leading ten covering around 1.4%. This sequence joins TRBV5-1 and TRBJ2-5; no firm D call. This receptor was obtained from a woman aged 25 to 39 with active or convalescent COVID-19. Sequencing was done on a sample of peripheral blood. As DNA, the CDR3 is TGCGCCAGCAGCTTGGAATCGAGGGAGACCCAGTACTTC. This encodes CASSLESRETQYF.